These 17 T cell receptor beta chains came from one sample sequenced in a study of Graves' ophthalmopathy and Graves' hyperthyroidism. TCR beta CDR3 amplification used RNA transcripts. Second-round multiplex PCR came after a first-round RT-PCR that employed HTBI primers. One entry per CDR3 protein, called by TCRdb with MiXCR from the multiplex PCR reads. Seen here are about 620,000 distinct CDR3 sequences, approximately 21% observed once, and the top ten hold approximately 7%. Input material: peripheral blood. Receptors originate from a young woman with stable Graves' hyperthyroidism. Some clones in this sample may be carry-over from other donors' samples.

This clonotype was counted at least ten times. With a much larger clone just one base away, this may be a read error. This chain links TRBV12-3 or TRBV12-4 with TRBJ2-7; TRBD2 aligns across 9 bases. The CDR3 extends over 15 amino acids. The V segment lost 5 bases and the J segment 6 bases; nucleotides outside the gene matches: 11. Written as DNA, the CDR3 is TGTGCCAGCAGTCCGTTACCGCGGGAGGGCGGCGAGCAGTACTTC. Its protein product is CASSPLPREGGEQYF.

The chain couples TRBV12-3 or TRBV12-4 to TRBJ2-7; 8 bases are a match to TRBD1. This CDR3 has 16 residues. Trimming took 1 base from V and 3 from J; bases not matched to a gene: 8. The CDR3 nucleotides are TGTGCCAGCAGTTTAGGGTCGACAGGGGCCAACTACGAGCAGTACTTC. Amino acids: CASSLGSTGANYEQYF.

In its sample, this clonotype was seen a few times. The chain employs TRBV5-1 and TRBJ2-2; D ambiguous. Germline V gives CDR1 SGHRS, CDR2 YFSETQ. Trimming cost V 6 bases and J 1 base, with 13 bases left between them. This CDR3 is built from 15 residues. Here the CDR3 reads CASTGSAENTGELFF. CDR3 sequence (DNA): TGCGCCAGCACCGGTTCAGCTGAGAACACCGGGGAGCTGTTTTTT.

This clonotype was counted ten times or more. V is TRBV6-1 and J is TRBJ1-1; 10 bases are shared with TRBD1. Germline V CDR1 and CDR2: MNHNS, SASEGT. This CDR3 is 14 amino acids long. Trimming cost V 9 bases and J 4 bases; bases outside gene matches: 8. In nucleotides, the CDR3 is TGTGCCAGTCAAGTGACAGGGGGCGTCACTGAAGCTTTCTTT. This codes for CASQVTGGVTEAFF.

This clonotype was seen at least ten times. The gene calls are TRBV6-1 and TRBJ2-3, with D possibly TRBD2 on 6 matching bases. V lost 2 bases and J 2 bases, leaving 11 bases between the germline ends. The germline CDR1 and CDR2 sequences are MNHNS and SASEGT. CDR3 length equals 15 residues. This CDR3 is CASSELGGYTDTQYF. The CDR3 DNA sequence: TGTGCCAGCAGTGAATTGGGAGGATACACAGATACGCAGTATTTT.

The V and J genes are TRBV11-2 and TRBJ2-2; 8 bases align to TRBD2. The CDR3 runs to 19 residues. CDR1 is SGHAT and CDR2 is FQNNGV in the germline V gene. Unmatched junction bases numbered 15, after V lost 1 base and J lost 5 bases. This CDR3 is CASSLVDWGAGARTGELFF. The CDR3 nucleotides are TGTGCCAGCAGCTTAGTGGACTGGGGAGCGGGGGCGAGGACCGGGGAGCTGTTTTTT.

The chain couples TRBV30 to TRBJ2-7, with D perhaps matching TRBD2 (6 bases). CDR3 length: 12 amino acids. Germline V gene lookup returns CDR1 GTSNPN and CDR2 SVGIG (reference sequence). V was shortened by 0 bases and J by 7 bases, with 10 bases between the two germline ends. The CDR3 DNA sequence: TGTGCCTGGAGTGTTCAAGCGGGTGAGCAGTACTTC. Protein product: CAWSVQAGEQYF.

The chain carries TRBV25-1 and TRBJ1-1, with TRBD1 as a possible D gene (6 bases). CDR3 length: 14 residues. Germline CDR1 and CDR2: MGHDK and SYGVNS. V shed 1 base and J shed 4 bases, with 10 bases lying between them. The CDR3 nucleotides read TGTGCCAGCAGTGAATTCACAGGGCGCACTGAAGCTTTCTTT. It codes for CASSEFTGRTEAFF.

This clonotype occurred many times. V usage is TRBV19 and J usage is TRBJ1-5, with 8 nucleotides matching TRBD1. CDR3 length: 16 amino acids. V lost 5 bases, J lost 6 bases, and 12 bases stayed unmatched. Germline CDR1 LNHDA, CDR2 SQIVND (reference sequence). The CDR3 protein is CASSLRLDRVGQPQHF. For the CDR3, the DNA is TGTGCCAGTAGTCTACGACTGGACAGGGTAGGTCAGCCCCAGCATTTT.

This clonotype came up many times. This sequence joins TRBV12-3 or TRBV12-4 and TRBJ2-7, with 7 positions matching TRBD2. Trimming took 6 bases from V and 4 from J; bases not matched to a gene: 6. This CDR3 comprises 13 residues. CDR3: CASSLSGAYEQYF. Written as DNA, the CDR3 is TGTGCCAGCAGCCTGAGCGGGGCTTACGAGCAGTACTTC.

This clonotype was seen a handful of times. The V gene is TRBV6-2 or TRBV6-3, the J gene TRBJ2-2; 7 bases map to TRBD1. The CDR3 consists of 15 residues. Germline V gives CDR1 MNHEY, CDR2 SVGEGT. The V and J ends lost 6 bases and 3 bases, in that order; junction bases with no gene match: 7. CDR3 sequence (DNA): TGTGCCAGCAGGGAATGGGACAGATACACCGGGGAGCTGTTTTTT. It encodes CASREWDRYTGELFF.

Ten or more counts support this clonotype. The rearrangement joins TRBV18 to TRBJ1-2; unclear D gene. This CDR3 is 14 amino acids long. V shed 2 bases and J shed 7 bases, with 14 bases lying between them. Per germline, CDR1 KGHSH and CDR2 LQKENI. CDR3 in amino acids: CASSPDGRAPGYTF. The CDR3 coding sequence is TGTGCCAGCTCACCAGACGGACGGGCTCCTGGCTACACCTTC.

This clonotype was recorded a few times. The chain uses TRBV18 and TRBJ1-5, with 7 bases matching TRBD1. Germline CDR1 KGHSH, CDR2 LQKENI. The CDR3 sequence is 13 residues long. The J segment lost 5 bases and the V segment lost 5 bases, leaving 3 bases of the junction unmatched. CDR3 loop: CASSNRGDQPQHF. The CDR3 DNA is TGTGCCAGCTCAAACAGGGGAGATCAGCCCCAGCATTTT. The entire variable domain, with the rest obtained from reference TRBV18 and TRBJ1-5, is as follows: NAGVMQNPRHLVRRRGQEARLRCSPMKGHSHVYWYRQLPEEGLKFMVYLQKENIIDESGMPKERFSAEFPKEGPSILRIQQVVRGDSAAYFCASSNRGDQPQHFGDGTRLSIL.

This clonotype has only a few counts. This sequence joins TRBV18 and TRBJ1-5, with unresolved D. V was clipped by 1 base and J by 4 bases, with 5 bases between them. The CDR3 length is 13 residues. The germline V gene encodes CDR1 KGHSH and CDR2 LQKENI. The CDR3 region is CASSPQENQPQHF. The CDR3 DNA sequence: TGTGCCAGCTCACCACAGGAAAATCAGCCCCAGCATTTT.

The chain combines TRBV14 with TRBJ2-7; D remains unclear. This CDR3 is built from 17 residues. V gave up 0 bases and J gave up 2 bases, with 17 bases separating them. CDR1 and CDR2 from the germline V gene are SGHDN and FVKESK. The CDR3 loop reads CASSQDGPLHWPYEQYF. The DNA of the CDR3 is TGTGCCAGCAGCCAAGACGGACCGTTACACTGGCCCTACGAGCAGTACTTC.

This clonotype was counted a few times. CDR3 sequence (DNA): TGTGCCAGCAGCTTGGGACGGGGGCCCAATGAGCAGTTCTTC. Protein product: CASSLGRGPNEQFF. The genes are TRBV11-1 and TRBJ2-1; TRBD1 or TRBD2 may be the D gene (6 bases each). The ends were cut back, 3 bases at V and 6 bases at J, with 12 bases in the middle. The CDR3 runs 14 residues. Germline V gene data show CDR1 as SGHAT and CDR2 as FQDESV (reference sequence).

This clonotype was seen only a few times. The V gene is TRBV5-1, the J gene TRBJ2-7, with 7 bases aligning to TRBD1. With V trimmed by 4 bases and J by 3 bases, 13 bases remained unmatched. CDR3 length equals 16 residues. Germline V gene sequence: CDR1 SGHRS, CDR2 YFSETQ. The CDR3 DNA sequence: TGCGCCAGCAGCCATGGGGCCCCGAGACAGGGCTACGAGCAGTACTTC. Encoded protein: CASSHGAPRQGYEQYF. Combining the CDR3 with reference TRBV5-1 and TRBJ2-7 gives the whole variable domain KAGVTQTPRYLIKTRGQQVTLSCSPISGHRSVSWYQQTPGQGLQFLFEYFSETQRNKGNFPGRFSGRQFSNSRSEMNVSTLELGDSALYLCASSHGAPRQGYEQYFGPGTRLTVT.